Below are 3 T cell receptor beta chains sequenced from a single sample in a study of T cells in Graves' hyperthyroidism and ophthalmopathy. TCR beta CDR3 sequences were amplified from RNA transcripts. Using the HTBI primer set, a first-round RT-PCR was run on the TCR CDR3. TCRdb itself ran the multiplex PCR reads through MiXCR, one entry per CDR3 protein. The data contain 500,000 to 600,000 distinct CDR3 sequences, approximately 49% of them singletons. The sequencing sample was made of peripheral blood or thyroid tissue (not recorded which). Receptors were obtained from an adult woman with Graves' disease, either hyperthyroidism or ophthalmopathy (not recorded which).

V and J are TRBV29-1 and TRBJ1-2, with 7 bases lining up with TRBD1. This CDR3 has 14 residues. The germline V gene has CDR1 SQVTM and CDR2 ANQGSEA. V lost 4 bases and J lost 4; bases outside the gene matches: 9. Written as DNA, the CDR3 is TGCAGCGTTGGAGACAGGGCTGGCCGCTATGGCTACACCTTC. Amino acids: CSVGDRAGRYGYTF.

Many counts were recorded for this clonotype. The CDR3 is CASSSSYNSPLHF. CDR3 sequence (DNA): TGTGCCAGCAGTTCCTCCTATAATTCACCCCTCCACTTT. This chain uses TRBV2 with TRBJ1-6; D remains ambiguous. This CDR3 contains 13 residues. V was cut by 5 bases and J by 0 bases, with 2 bases left in between. The germline CDR1 and CDR2 sequences are SNHLY and FYNNEI.

This clonotype was seen at least ten times. The chain uses TRBV6-1 and TRBJ2-7; the D is unclear. The CDR3 is 12 residues long. Germline CDR1 is MNHNS and CDR2 is SASEGT. The germline V and J ends were trimmed by 8 bases and 5 bases, with 13 bases remaining between them. The CDR3 loop is CASSPYSDEQYF. CDR3 nucleotides: TGTGCCAGCTCTCCTTACAGCGACGAGCAGTACTTC.